The next 14 T cell receptor beta chains were all read from a single sample in a study of preoperative IRX-2 immunotherapy in early breast cancer. Treatment indicated: preoperative locoregional IRX-2 cytokine immunotherapy. Libraries were prepared by immunoSEQ multiplex PCR; TCRdb keeps only in-frame clonotypes and omits some of them. This sample has around 60,000 clones, with roughly 94% found just once. This sample was obtained from a patient treated with IRX-2 immunotherapy. The receptors stem from a human donor with breast cancer.

The CDR3 DNA reads TGTGCCAGCAGCCCAAGGACAGGGGACGAGCAGTACTTC. Protein product: CASSPRTGDEQYF. This chain links TRBV7-9 with TRBJ2-7; 9 positions match TRBD1. Trimming at V came to 5 bases and at J to 5 bases, leaving 4 bases not matched to a gene. The CDR3 extends over 13 amino acids. The germline V gene encodes CDR1 SEHNR and CDR2 FQNEAQ (reference sequence).

This sequence joins TRBV19 and TRBJ2-2; D remains ambiguous. The CDR3 loop spans 11 amino acids. V lost 7 bases, J lost 5 bases, and 5 bases lay in between. CDR1 is LNHDA and CDR2 is SQIVND in the germline V gene (reference sequence). CDR3 sequence reads: CASTLTGELFF. As DNA, the CDR3 is TGTGCCAGTACCCTGACCGGGGAGCTGTTTTTT.

This sequence joins TRBV5-1 and TRBJ2-1, with D maybe TRBD2 (6 bases). The CDR3 extends over 15 amino acids. Germline CDR1 SGHRS, CDR2 YFSETQ. V lost 0 bases and J lost 4, with 11 bases in between. The CDR3, as DNA: TGCGCCAGCAGCTTGGTTGCGGGGAGATACAATGAGCAGTTCTTC. It translates to CASSLVAGRYNEQFF.

V and J are TRBV6-4 and TRBJ1-2; TRBD1 matches 10 bases. The CDR3 is 13 amino acids. CDR1 and CDR2 (germline): MRHNA, SNTAGT. V trimming: 6 bases; J trimming: 7 bases; junction bases outside the gene matches: 5. The CDR3 nucleotides read TGTGCCAGCAGCTCCGGGACAGGGGTTGGCTACACCTTC. The encoded protein is CASSSGTGVGYTF.

The table lists this clone with a count of one. The genes are TRBV11-2 and TRBJ2-1; D is unresolved. This CDR3 has 14 amino acids. Looked up from germline, CDR1 is SGHAT and CDR2 is FQNNGV. V gave up 2 bases and J gave up 10 bases, with 15 bases separating them. The CDR3 nucleotides are TGTGCCAGCAGCTTATCGCCCCACCTCCGGGAGCAGTTCTTC. Protein product: CASSLSPHLREQFF.

The gene calls are TRBV28 and TRBJ2-1; D uncertain. The V gene lost 6 bases and the J gene lost 6 bases, with 6 bases spanning the gap. Per germline, CDR1 MDHEN and CDR2 SYDVKM. CDR3 size: 11 residues. The CDR3 sequence: CASSYLNEQFF. The CDR3 bases are TGTGCCAGCAGCTACCTCAATGAGCAGTTCTTC. The whole variable domain, filled in from reference TRBV28 and TRBJ2-1, reads DVKVTQSSRYLVKRTGEKVFLECVQDMDHENMFWYRQDPGLGLRLIYFSYDVKMKEKGDIPEGYSVSREKKERFSLILESASTNQTSMYLCASSYLNEQFFGPGTRLTVL.

The rearrangement joins TRBV5-1 to TRBJ2-1, with D possibly being TRBD2 (6 bases). Trimming stripped 0 bases from V and 3 bases from J, with 10 bases between. This CDR3 comprises 15 residues. Germline assignment: CDR1 SGHRS and CDR2 YFSETQ. The chain's CDR3 is CASSLAGVLYNEQFF. CDR3 nucleotide sequence: TGCGCCAGCAGCTTGGCGGGAGTTCTCTACAATGAGCAGTTCTTC.

The rearrangement joins TRBV5-4 to TRBJ2-2, with 8 bases fitting TRBD2. Per the germline V gene, CDR1 is SGHNT and CDR2 is YYREEE (reference sequence). V was pared by 3 bases and J by 1 base, with 5 bases of the junction left unmatched. CDR3 length: 16 residues. DNA for the CDR3: TGTGCCAGCAGCTACGAACGGGGGGGGAACACCGGGGAGCTGTTTTTT. This codes for CASSYERGGNTGELFF.

J is TRBJ2-5 and V is TRBV11-2; possibly TRBD1 or TRBD2 for D (6 bases each). V dropped 5 bases and J dropped 5 bases, with 21 bases sitting between them. This CDR3 comprises 16 residues. The germline V gene encodes CDR1 SGHAT and CDR2 FQNNGV. CDR3 protein: CASSPPGGAYGETQYF. The DNA of the CDR3 is TGTGCCAGCAGCCCCCCCGGGGGCGCTTACGGGGAGACCCAGTACTTC.

The CDR3 protein is CASSEYRLAGADTQYF. The CDR3 DNA is TGTGCCAGCAGTGAATATCGACTAGCGGGAGCAGATACGCAGTATTTT. The chain couples TRBV25-1 to TRBJ2-3; TRBD2 matches 12 bases. The junction had 2 bases not matched to a gene; V was cut back by 0 bases and J by 4 bases. Germline CDR1 is MGHDK and CDR2 is SYGVNS. The CDR3 sequence is 16 residues long.

The chain recombines TRBV10-3 with TRBJ1-5; D not certain. Trimming stripped 4 bases from V and 4 bases from J, with 8 bases between. Germline V gene sequence: CDR1 ENHRY, CDR2 SYGVKD. CDR3 length: 13 residues. CDR3 amino acids: CAISVDINQPQHF. The CDR3 DNA reads as TGTGCCATCAGTGTCGACATTAATCAGCCCCAGCATTTT.

The V call is TRBV2, the J call TRBJ1-5; 9 positions match TRBD1. The CDR3 is 14 residues long. V lost 6 bases, J lost 6 bases, and 6 bases stayed unmatched. Germline V gene data show CDR1 as SNHLY and CDR2 as FYNNEI. The CDR3: CASRDTGGSQPQHF. The CDR3 DNA sequence: TGTGCCAGCAGGGATACAGGGGGCTCTCAGCCCCAGCATTTT. The full variable domain, rest sourced from reference TRBV2 and TRBJ1-5, is EPEVTQTPSHQVTQMGQEVILRCVPISNHLYFYWYRQILGQKVEFLVSFYNNEISEKSEIFDDQFSVERPDGSNFTLKIRSTKLEDSAMYFCASRDTGGSQPQHFGDGTRLSIL.

This rearrangement joins TRBV28 to TRBJ1-5; 10 positions match TRBD1. V lost 6 bases and J lost 7; bases outside the gene matches: 12. The germline V gene has CDR1 MDHEN and CDR2 SYDVKM. CDR3 length: 16 residues. The CDR3 spells CASSLGGQGKGQPQHF. The CDR3 DNA is TGTGCCAGCAGCTTGGGGGGACAGGGGAAGGGACAGCCCCAGCATTTT.

The chain combines TRBV7-6 with TRBJ1-1; the match to TRBD1 covers 7 bases. CDR3 length: 14 amino acids. The V segment lost 5 bases and the J segment 6 bases; nucleotides outside the gene matches: 9. CDR1 and CDR2 (germline): SGHVS, FNYEAQ. CDR3 bases: TGTGCCAGCAGCGCCACAGGGGCGTTCGCTGAAGCTTTCTTT. It translates to CASSATGAFAEAFF.